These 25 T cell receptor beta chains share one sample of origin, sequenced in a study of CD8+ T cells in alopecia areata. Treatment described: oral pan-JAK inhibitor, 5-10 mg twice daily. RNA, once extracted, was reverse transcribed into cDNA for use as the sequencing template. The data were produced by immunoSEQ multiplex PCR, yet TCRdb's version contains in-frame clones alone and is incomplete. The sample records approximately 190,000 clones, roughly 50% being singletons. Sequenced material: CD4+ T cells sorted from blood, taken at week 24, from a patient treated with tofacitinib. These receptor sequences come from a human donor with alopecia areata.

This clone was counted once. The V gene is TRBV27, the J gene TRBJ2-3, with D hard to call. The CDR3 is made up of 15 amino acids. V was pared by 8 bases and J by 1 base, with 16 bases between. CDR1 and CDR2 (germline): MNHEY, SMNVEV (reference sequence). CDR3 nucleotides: TGTGCCAGCGCTGACACCCGACGTGGCACAGATACGCAGTATTTT. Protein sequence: CASADTRRGTDTQYF.

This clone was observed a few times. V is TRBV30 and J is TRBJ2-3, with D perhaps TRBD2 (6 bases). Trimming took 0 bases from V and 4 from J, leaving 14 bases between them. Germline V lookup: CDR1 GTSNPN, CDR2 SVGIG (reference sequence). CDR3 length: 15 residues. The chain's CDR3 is CAWSVGGASADTQYF. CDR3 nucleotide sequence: TGTGCCTGGAGTGTAGGAGGGGCGTCCGCAGATACGCAGTATTTT.

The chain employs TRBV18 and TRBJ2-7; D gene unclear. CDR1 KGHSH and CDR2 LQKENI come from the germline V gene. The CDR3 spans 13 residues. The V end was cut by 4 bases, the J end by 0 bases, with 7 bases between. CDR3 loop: CASSQSDSYEQYF. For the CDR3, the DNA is TGTGCCAGCTCACAGTCAGACTCCTACGAGCAGTACTTC.

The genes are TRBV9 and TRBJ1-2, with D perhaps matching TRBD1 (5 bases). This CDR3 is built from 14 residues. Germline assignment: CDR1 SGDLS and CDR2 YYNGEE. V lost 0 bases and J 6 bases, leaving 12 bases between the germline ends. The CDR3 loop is CASSVAPGNDGYTF. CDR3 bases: TGTGCCAGCAGCGTAGCTCCAGGGAATGATGGCTACACCTTC.

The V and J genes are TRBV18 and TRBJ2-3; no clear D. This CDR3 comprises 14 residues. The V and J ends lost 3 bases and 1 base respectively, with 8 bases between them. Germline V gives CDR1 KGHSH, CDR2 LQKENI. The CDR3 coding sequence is TGTGCCAGCTCACCTACTCGGGGCACAGATACGCAGTATTTT. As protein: CASSPTRGTDTQYF.

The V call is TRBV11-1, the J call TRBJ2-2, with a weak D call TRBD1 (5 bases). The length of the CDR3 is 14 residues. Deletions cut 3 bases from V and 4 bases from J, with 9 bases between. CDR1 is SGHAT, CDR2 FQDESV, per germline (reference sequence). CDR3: CASSFNRFTGELFF. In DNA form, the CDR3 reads TGTGCCAGCAGCTTTAACAGGTTCACCGGGGAGCTGTTTTTT.

In nucleotides, the CDR3 is TGTGCCAGCGTCGGGTCCGATCAGCCCCAGCATTTT. This encodes CASVGSDQPQHF. V is TRBV2 and J is TRBJ1-5; D is unclear. Germline V CDR1 and CDR2: SNHLY, FYNNEI. The CDR3 has 12 amino acids. V was cut by 8 bases and J by 5 bases, with 10 bases left in between.

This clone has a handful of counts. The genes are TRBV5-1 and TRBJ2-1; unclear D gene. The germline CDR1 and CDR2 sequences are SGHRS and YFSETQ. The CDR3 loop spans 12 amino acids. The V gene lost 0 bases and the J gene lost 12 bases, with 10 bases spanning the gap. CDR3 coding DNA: TGCGCCAGCAGCTTGGATAAGCGAGGGCAGTTCTTC. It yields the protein CASSLDKRGQFF.

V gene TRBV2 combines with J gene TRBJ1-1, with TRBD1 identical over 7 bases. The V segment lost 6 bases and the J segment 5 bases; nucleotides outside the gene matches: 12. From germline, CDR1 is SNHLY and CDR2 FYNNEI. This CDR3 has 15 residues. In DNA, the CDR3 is TGTGCCAGCAGCGCCGCTCCAAGACAGGGTACTGAAGCTTTCTTT. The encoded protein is CASSAAPRQGTEAFF.

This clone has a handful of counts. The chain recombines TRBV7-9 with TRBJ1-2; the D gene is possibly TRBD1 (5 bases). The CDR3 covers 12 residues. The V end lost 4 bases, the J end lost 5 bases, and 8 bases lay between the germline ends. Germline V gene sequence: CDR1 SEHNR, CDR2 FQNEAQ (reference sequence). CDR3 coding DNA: TGTGCCAGCAGCTCGACAGCTTATGGCTACACCTTC. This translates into CASSSTAYGYTF.

The CDR3 reads CASSPFPADEQFF. CDR3 DNA: TGTGCCAGCAGCCCGTTTCCGGCCGATGAGCAGTTCTTC. The rearrangement uses TRBV7-3 and TRBJ2-1; D not certain. The CDR3 spans 13 residues. CDR1 SGHTA and CDR2 FQGTGA come from the germline V gene. V was clipped by 5 bases and J by 8 bases, with 13 bases between them. The full variable domain, rest sourced from reference TRBV7-3 and TRBJ2-1, is GAGVSQTPSNKVTEKGKYVELRCDPISGHTALYWYRQSLGQGPEFLIYFQGTGAADDSGLPNDRFFAVRPEGSVSTLKIQRTERGDSAVYLCASSPFPADEQFFGPGTRLTVL.

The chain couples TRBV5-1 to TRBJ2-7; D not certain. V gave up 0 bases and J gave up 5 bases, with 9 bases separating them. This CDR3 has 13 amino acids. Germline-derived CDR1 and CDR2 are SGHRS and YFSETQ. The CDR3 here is CASSLDPVNEQYF. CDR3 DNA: TGCGCCAGCAGCTTGGACCCGGTGAACGAGCAGTACTTC.

The chain's CDR3 is CASSFYSGNTEAFF. The CDR3 DNA sequence: TGCGCCAGCAGCTTCTACAGTGGGAACACTGAAGCTTTCTTT. The J gene is TRBJ1-1, the V gene TRBV5-1; no clear D gene. The germline V and J ends were trimmed by 2 bases and 1 base, with 9 bases remaining between them. This CDR3 spans 14 amino acids. Germline V lookup: CDR1 SGHRS, CDR2 YFSETQ. The variable domain in full, completed from reference TRBV5-1 and TRBJ1-1, reads KAGVTQTPRYLIKTRGQQVTLSCSPISGHRSVSWYQQTPGQGLQFLFEYFSETQRNKGNFPGRFSGRQFSNSRSEMNVSTLELGDSALYLCASSFYSGNTEAFFGQGTRLTVV.

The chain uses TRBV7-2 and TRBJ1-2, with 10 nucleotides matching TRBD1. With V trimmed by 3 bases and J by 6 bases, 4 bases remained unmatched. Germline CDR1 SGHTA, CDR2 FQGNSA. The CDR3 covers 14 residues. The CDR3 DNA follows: TGTGCCAGCAGCTTTCCGGGGACAGGGGATGGCTACACCTTC. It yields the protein CASSFPGTGDGYTF.

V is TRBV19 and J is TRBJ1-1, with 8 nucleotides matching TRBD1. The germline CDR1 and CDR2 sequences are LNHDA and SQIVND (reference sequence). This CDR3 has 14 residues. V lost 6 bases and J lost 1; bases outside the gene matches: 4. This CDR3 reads CASRPGQGNTEAFF. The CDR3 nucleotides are TGTGCCAGTAGACCAGGACAGGGGAACACTGAAGCTTTCTTT.

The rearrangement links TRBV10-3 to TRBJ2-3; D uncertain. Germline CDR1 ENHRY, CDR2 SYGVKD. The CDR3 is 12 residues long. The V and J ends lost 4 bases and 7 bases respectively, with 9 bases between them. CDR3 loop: CAISVESHTQYF. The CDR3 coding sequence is TGTGCCATCAGTGTGGAGAGCCATACGCAGTATTTT.

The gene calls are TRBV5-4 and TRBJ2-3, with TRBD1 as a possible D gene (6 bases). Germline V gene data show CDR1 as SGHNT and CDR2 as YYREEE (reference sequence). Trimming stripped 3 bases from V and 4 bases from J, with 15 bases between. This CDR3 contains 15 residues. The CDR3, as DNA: TGTGCCAGCAGCTCACCCGTTGGGGGCCCAGATACGCAGTATTTT. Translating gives CASSSPVGGPDTQYF.

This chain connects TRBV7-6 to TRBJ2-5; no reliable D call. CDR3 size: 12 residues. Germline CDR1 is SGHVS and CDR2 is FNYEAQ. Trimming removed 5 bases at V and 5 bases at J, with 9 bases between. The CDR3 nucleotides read TGTGCCAGCAGCCAACAACTGGAGACCCAGTACTTC. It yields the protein CASSQQLETQYF.

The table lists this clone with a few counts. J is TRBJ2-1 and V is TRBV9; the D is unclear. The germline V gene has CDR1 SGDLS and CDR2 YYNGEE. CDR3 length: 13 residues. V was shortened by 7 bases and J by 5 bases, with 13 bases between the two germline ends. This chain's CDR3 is CASALGADNEQFF. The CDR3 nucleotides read TGTGCCAGCGCCCTTGGAGCCGACAATGAGCAGTTCTTC.

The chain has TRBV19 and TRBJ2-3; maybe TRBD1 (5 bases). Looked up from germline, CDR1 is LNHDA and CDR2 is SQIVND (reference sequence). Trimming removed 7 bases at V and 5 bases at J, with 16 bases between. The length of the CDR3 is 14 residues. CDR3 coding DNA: TGTGCCAGTAAGAAGGGGATAGGTGGAGATACGCAGTATTTT. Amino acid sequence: CASKKGIGGDTQYF.

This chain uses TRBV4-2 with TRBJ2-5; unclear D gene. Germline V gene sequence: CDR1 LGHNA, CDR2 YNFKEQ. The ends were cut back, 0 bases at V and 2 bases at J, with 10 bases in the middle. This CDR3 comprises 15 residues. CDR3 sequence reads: CASSQDPRIQETQYF. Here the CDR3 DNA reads TGTGCCAGCAGCCAAGATCCCCGGATTCAAGAGACCCAGTACTTC.

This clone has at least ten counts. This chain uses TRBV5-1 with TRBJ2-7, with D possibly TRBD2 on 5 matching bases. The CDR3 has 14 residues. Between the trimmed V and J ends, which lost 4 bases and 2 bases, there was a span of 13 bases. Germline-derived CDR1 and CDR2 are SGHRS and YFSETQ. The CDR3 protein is CASSGFGKPYEQYF. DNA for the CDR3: TGCGCCAGCAGCGGATTCGGGAAACCCTACGAGCAGTACTTC.

The CDR3 here is CASSPGGSYEQYF. The CDR3 region has the DNA TGCGCCAGCAGCCCTGGCGGTTCCTACGAGCAGTACTTC. The genes are TRBV5-1 and TRBJ2-7; D not certain. The V and J ends lost 4 bases and 1 base respectively, with 9 bases between them. CDR1 and CDR2 from the germline V gene are SGHRS and YFSETQ. The CDR3 is made up of 13 amino acids. The full variable domain, with the rest looked up from reference TRBV5-1 and TRBJ2-7, is KAGVTQTPRYLIKTRGQQVTLSCSPISGHRSVSWYQQTPGQGLQFLFEYFSETQRNKGNFPGRFSGRQFSNSRSEMNVSTLELGDSALYLCASSPGGSYEQYFGPGTRLTVT.

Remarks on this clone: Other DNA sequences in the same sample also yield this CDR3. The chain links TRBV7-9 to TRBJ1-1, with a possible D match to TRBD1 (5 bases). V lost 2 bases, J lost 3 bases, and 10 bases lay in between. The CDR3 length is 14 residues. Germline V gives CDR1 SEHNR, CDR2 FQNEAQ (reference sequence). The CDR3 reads CASSLQGGDTEAFF. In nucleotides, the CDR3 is TGTGCCAGCAGCTTACAGGGAGGCGACACTGAAGCTTTCTTT.

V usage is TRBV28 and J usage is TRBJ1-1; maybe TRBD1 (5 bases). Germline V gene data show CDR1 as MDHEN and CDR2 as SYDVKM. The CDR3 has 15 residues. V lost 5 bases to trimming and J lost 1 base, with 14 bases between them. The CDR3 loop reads CASSRGDSWNTEAFF. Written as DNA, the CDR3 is TGTGCCAGCAGTCGTGGGGACTCTTGGAACACTGAAGCTTTCTTT.